This T cell receptor beta chain was identified during a study of cytomegalovirus exposure and HLA in healthy donors. This CDR3 contains 15 residues. Trimming cost V 4 bases and J 2 bases; bases outside gene matches: 8. Germline V CDR1 and CDR2: SGHRS, YFSETQ. Researchers ran the PCR with 60 Vbeta and 13 Jbeta primers. Repertoires were generated with immunoSEQ multiplex PCR, while TCRdb's copy carries only in-frame clones and drops some. The sample lists about 110,000 clones; roughly 71% were seen once. Sequencing was done on a sample of PBMCs. This chain joins TRBV5-1 and TRBJ2-5, with 7 bases matching TRBD1. The origin of this receptor is a middle-aged man in good health and CMV-seropositive. For the CDR3, the DNA is TGCGCCAGCAGCCCCCTGACAGGGCATCAAGAGACCCAGTACTTC. The encoded protein is CASSPLTGHQETQYF.